The rows below give T cell receptor beta chains drawn from one sample of a study of blood T cell repertoires in COVID-19. Sequencing used immunoSEQ multiplex PCR; TCRdb keeps in-frame clones, though not all of them. The sample consists of about 400,000 clones, about 86% of them appearing once. Sequencing used PBMCs or T cells enriched from blood (not recorded which). All receptors derive from a woman aged 45-59 years who had recovered from COVID-19. Each CDR3 is given with its conserved first and last residue. The D gene is left open where the match is weak. Size values are once, few and many counts, or a class for expanded clones, and some rows have none.

DNA: TGTGCCAGTTCGACCGGGACATGGGGTCCCTATGGCTACACCTTC; CDR3: CASSTGTWGPYGYTF; D: NA; size: once; J: TRBJ1-2; V: TRBV19
DNA: TGTGCCAGCAGTCCAGGGTTGGACTATGGCTACACCTTC; CDR3: CASSPGLDYGYTF; D: NA; size: NA; J: TRBJ1-2; V: TRBV12-3/TRBV12-4
DNA: TGTGCCAGCATCTGGACTCTAGAAACCGGGGAGCTGTTTTTT; CDR3: CASIWTLETGELFF; D: NA; size: NA; J: TRBJ2-2; V: TRBV6-6
DNA: TGTGCCTGGAGTGTCCCTAGGGAGTATCGAGGCTACACCTTC; CDR3: CAWSVPREYRGYTF; D: NA; size: once; J: TRBJ1-2; V: TRBV30
DNA: TGTGCCACCAGTGTTAAAAGGGGGTGCCCCCACTACGAGCAGTACTTC; CDR3: CATSVKRGCPHYEQYF; D: NA; size: NA; J: TRBJ2-7; V: TRBV24-1
DNA: TGCGCCAGCAGCCAAGATTGGTCGACACCAAACACCGGGGAGCTGTTTTTT; CDR3: CASSQDWSTPNTGELFF; D: NA; size: NA; J: TRBJ2-2; V: TRBV4-3
DNA: TGTGCCAGCTCACCGGGACAGGGGGCAAGCGGCTACACCTTC; CDR3: CASSPGQGASGYTF; D: TRBD1; size: NA; J: TRBJ1-2; V: TRBV18
DNA: TGTGCCAGCAGTTTAGTACAGAACAATCAGCCCCAGCATTTT; CDR3: CASSLVQNNQPQHF; D: NA; size: NA; J: TRBJ1-5; V: TRBV27
DNA: TGTGCCAGCAGTGACTCGGACAGTTTGAACACTGAAGCTTTCTTT; CDR3: CASSDSDSLNTEAFF; D: NA; size: once; J: TRBJ1-1; V: TRBV6-4
DNA: TGTGCCAGCAGCCCCCTTCGGGGCACAGATACGCAGTATTTT; CDR3: CASSPLRGTDTQYF; D: NA; size: NA; J: TRBJ2-3; V: TRBV7-2
DNA: TGTGCCAGCAGCTTAAATCCAGCCTACGAGCAGTACTTC; CDR3: CASSLNPAYEQYF; D: NA; size: NA; J: TRBJ2-7; V: TRBV7-2
DNA: TGTGCCAGCTCACCTGGGACAGGGGACGAGCAGTACTTC; CDR3: CASSPGTGDEQYF; D: TRBD1; size: NA; J: TRBJ2-7; V: TRBV18
DNA: TGTGCCAGCAGCTCTAGGCCCTGGTTGATGAACACTGAAGCTTTCTTT; CDR3: CASSSRPWLMNTEAFF; D: NA; size: NA; J: TRBJ1-1; V: TRBV13
DNA: TGTGCCAGCAGCTTGCTCCTGGCAGCTTTCTTT; CDR3: CASSLLLAAFF; D: NA; size: NA; J: TRBJ1-1; V: TRBV5-8
DNA: TGCAGCGTTGAATACACGTACCAAGAGACCCAGTACTTC; CDR3: CSVEYTYQETQYF; D: NA; size: NA; J: TRBJ2-5; V: TRBV29-1
DNA: TGTGCCAGCAGCTTGGACAGTCTTCAGCCCCAGCATTTT; CDR3: CASSLDSLQPQHF; D: NA; size: few; J: TRBJ1-5; V: TRBV5-4
DNA: TGCGCCAGCAGCCAAGCTCCCGGACTAGCGGGGCCGAACACCGGGGAGCTGTTTTTT; CDR3: CASSQAPGLAGPNTGELFF; D: TRBD2; size: NA; J: TRBJ2-2; V: TRBV4-3
DNA: TGTGCCAGCAGTTACTATCGAAGTAATCCGGCCGGGGAGCTGTTTTTT; CDR3: CASSYYRSNPAGELFF; D: NA; size: NA; J: TRBJ2-2; V: TRBV6-5
DNA: TGTGCCAGCTCAACTGCAGGGAAAGAGACCCAGTACTTC; CDR3: CASSTAGKETQYF; D: NA; size: NA; J: TRBJ2-5; V: TRBV18
DNA: TGTGCCTGGAGTGTAGGGGGGGCGGTTGGCTACACCTTC; CDR3: CAWSVGGAVGYTF; D: NA; size: NA; J: TRBJ1-2; V: TRBV30
DNA: TGTGCCAGCAGCATCCACTCAGGGCTATCTAATGAAAAACTGTTTTTT; CDR3: CASSIHSGLSNEKLFF; D: NA; size: NA; J: TRBJ1-4; V: TRBV7-8
DNA: TGTGCCAGTAGACAGGGGGCGAGCACCGGGGAGCTGTTTTTT; CDR3: CASRQGASTGELFF; D: TRBD1; size: NA; J: TRBJ2-2; V: TRBV2
DNA: TGCGGAGGGACAGATAACTATGGCTACACCTTC; CDR3: CGGTDNYGYTF; D: TRBD1; size: NA; J: TRBJ1-2; V: TRBV29-1
DNA: TGTGCCAGCAGGCGGACAGGAAACACCATATATTTT; CDR3: CASRRTGNTIYF; D: NA; size: NA; J: TRBJ1-3; V: TRBV5-8
DNA: TGTGCCAGCAGCAAAGACCCGGAGGAGCAGTACTTC; CDR3: CASSKDPEEQYF; D: NA; size: NA; J: TRBJ2-7; V: TRBV21-1
DNA: TGTGCCAGCAGTGAAGATCGGGATTCACCCCTCCACTTT; CDR3: CASSEDRDSPLHF; D: NA; size: NA; J: TRBJ1-6; V: TRBV6-1
DNA: TGTGCCATCAGTTCTTCCGGGACAGGGGCAGCTAATGAAAAACTGTTTTTT; CDR3: CAISSSGTGAANEKLFF; D: TRBD1; size: NA; J: TRBJ1-4; V: TRBV10-3
DNA: TGTGCCAGCAGCCCGACTAGCGGGGGGGCGGTCCTTGAGACCCAGTACTTC; CDR3: CASSPTSGGAVLETQYF; D: TRBD2; size: few; J: TRBJ2-5; V: TRBV5-4
DNA: TGTGCCAGCAGCTCGAGTACTAGCGGCCCGTTCTACGAGCAGTACTTC; CDR3: CASSSSTSGPFYEQYF; D: TRBD2; size: NA; J: TRBJ2-7; V: TRBV7-2
DNA: TGTGCCATCACCGGGAAGGGTAATTCACCCCTCCACTTT; CDR3: CAITGKGNSPLHF; D: NA; size: NA; J: TRBJ1-6; V: TRBV10-3
DNA: TGTGCCAGCAGAGCTGACAGACTGAACACTGAAGCTTTCTTT; CDR3: CASRADRLNTEAFF; D: NA; size: NA; J: TRBJ1-1; V: TRBV2
DNA: TGTGCCAGCAGCTGGGGCCGGGGGTACGGCACAGATACGCAGTATTTT; CDR3: CASSWGRGYGTDTQYF; D: NA; size: NA; J: TRBJ2-3; V: TRBV5-4
DNA: TGTGCCATCAGTGACGCCAGGGGTTTGAACACTGAAGCTTTCTTT; CDR3: CAISDARGLNTEAFF; D: NA; size: NA; J: TRBJ1-1; V: TRBV10-3
DNA: TGTGCCAGCAGCTTAGCGGAGACAGGGGTCACTGAAGCTTTCTTT; CDR3: CASSLAETGVTEAFF; D: TRBD1; size: NA; J: TRBJ1-1; V: TRBV7-9
DNA: TGCAGCGTTGAAACTTGGGGCAGGGTAGGGCCTGAAGCTTTCTTT; CDR3: CSVETWGRVGPEAFF; D: NA; size: once; J: TRBJ1-1; V: TRBV29-1
DNA: TGTGCCAGCAGCCAAGGGGGGGCATGGAACTATGGCTACACCTTC; CDR3: CASSQGGAWNYGYTF; D: NA; size: once; J: TRBJ1-2; V: TRBV7-9
DNA: TGTGCCTTTACAAAGTGGGGGCACACTGAAGCTTTCTTT; CDR3: CAFTKWGHTEAFF; D: NA; size: NA; J: TRBJ1-1; V: TRBV30
DNA: TGTGCCAGCAGCGTAGCACCGCAAGCCGCCTACGAGCAGTACTTC; CDR3: CASSVAPQAAYEQYF; D: NA; size: once; J: TRBJ2-7; V: TRBV9